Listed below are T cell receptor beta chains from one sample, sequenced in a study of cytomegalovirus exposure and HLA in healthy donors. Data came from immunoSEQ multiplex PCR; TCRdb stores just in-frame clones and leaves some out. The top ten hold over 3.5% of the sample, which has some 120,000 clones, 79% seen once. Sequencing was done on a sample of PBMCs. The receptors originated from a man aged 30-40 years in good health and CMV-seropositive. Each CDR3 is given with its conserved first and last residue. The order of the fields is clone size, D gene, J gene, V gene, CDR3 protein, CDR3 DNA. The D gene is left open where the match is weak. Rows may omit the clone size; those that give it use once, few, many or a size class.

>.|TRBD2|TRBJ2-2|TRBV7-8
CASSTWTSGADGLFF
TGTGCCAGCAGCACCTGGACTAGCGGGGCCGACGGGCTGTTTTTT
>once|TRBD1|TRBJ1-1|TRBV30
CAWSYRDRATEAFF
TGTGCCTGGAGCTACCGGGACAGGGCCACTGAAGCTTTCTTT
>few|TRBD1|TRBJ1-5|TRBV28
CASNPGTVYSNQPQHF
TGTGCCAGCAACCCCGGGACAGTCTATAGCAATCAGCCCCAGCATTTT
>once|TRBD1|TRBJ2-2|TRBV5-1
CASTPRTGETGELFF
TGCGCCAGCACACCTAGGACAGGGGAGACCGGGGAGCTGTTTTTT
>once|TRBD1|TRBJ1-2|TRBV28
CASTGWGQGGRAYGYTF
TGTGCCAGCACAGGGTGGGGACAGGGTGGGAGGGCCTATGGCTACACCTTC
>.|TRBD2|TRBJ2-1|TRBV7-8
CASSFRLAGALNEQFF
TGTGCCAGCAGCTTCCGACTAGCGGGGGCCCTCAATGAGCAGTTCTTC
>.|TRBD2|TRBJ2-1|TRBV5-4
CASSLGTSGGIYNEQFF
TGTGCCAGCAGCTTGGGGACTAGCGGGGGGATCTACAATGAGCAGTTCTTC
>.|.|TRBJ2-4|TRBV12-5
CASGLVFVGGAKNIQYF
TGTGCTAGTGGTTTGGTATTTGTGGGGGGAGCCAAAAACATTCAGTACTTC
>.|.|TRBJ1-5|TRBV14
CARLGLGQPQHF
TGTGCCCGCCTCGGACTCGGGCAGCCCCAGCATTTT
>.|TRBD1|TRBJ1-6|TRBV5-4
CASSSGLRGMYNSPLHF
TGTGCCAGCAGCTCTGGACTCAGGGGGATGTATAATTCACCCCTCCACTTT
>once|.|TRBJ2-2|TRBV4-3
CASSQDRGRGSSWNTGELFF
TGCGCCAGCAGCCAAGACCGCGGCAGGGGTTCGAGTTGGAACACCGGGGAGCTGTTTTTT
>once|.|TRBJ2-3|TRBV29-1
CTALDGGTDTQYF
TGCACAGCCTTGGACGGGGGAACAGATACGCAGTATTTT
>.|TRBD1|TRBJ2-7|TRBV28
CASSLRGTGNDEQYF
TGTGCCAGCAGTTTACGAGGGACAGGTAATGACGAGCAGTACTTC
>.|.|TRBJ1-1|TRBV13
CASTRRDTEAFF
TGTGCCAGCACTAGGCGAGACACTGAAGCTTTCTTT
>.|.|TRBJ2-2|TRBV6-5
CASSRREANTGELFF
TGTGCCAGCAGCCGTAGAGAAGCGAACACCGGGGAGCTGTTTTTT
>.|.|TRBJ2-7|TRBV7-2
CASSLGRSYEQYF
TGTGCCAGCAGCTTAGGCAGGTCCTACGAGCAGTACTTC
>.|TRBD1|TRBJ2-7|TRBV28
CASSFTRDRGWSYEQYF
TGTGCCAGCAGTTTCACTAGGGACAGGGGGTGGTCCTACGAGCAGTACTTC
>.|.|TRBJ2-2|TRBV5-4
CASSLITGDGELFF
TGTGCCAGCAGCTTGATTACTGGAGACGGGGAGCTGTTTTTT
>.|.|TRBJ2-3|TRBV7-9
CASSPRLALYTQYF
TGTGCCAGCAGCCCACGGCTAGCCCTATATACGCAGTATTTT
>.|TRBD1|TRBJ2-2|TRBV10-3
CAINRRQGVAGELFF
TGTGCCATCAATCGAAGACAGGGGGTGGCCGGGGAGCTGTTTTTT
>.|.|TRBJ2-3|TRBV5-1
CASSLTVTDTQYF
TGCGCCAGCAGCTTGACGGTGACAGATACGCAGTATTTT
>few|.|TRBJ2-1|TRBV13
CASSWGPYNEQFF
TGTGCCAGCAGCTGGGGGCCCTACAATGAGCAGTTCTTC
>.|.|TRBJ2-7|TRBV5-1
CASSLRRGGAVYEQYF
TGCGCCAGCAGCTTGCGGAGAGGGGGGGCGGTATACGAGCAGTACTTC
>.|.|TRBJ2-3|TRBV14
CASSQASRRFRTDTQYF
TGTGCCAGCAGCCAAGCAAGCCGCCGATTTCGCACAGATACGCAGTATTTT
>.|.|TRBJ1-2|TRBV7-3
CASSLTANYGYTF
TGTGCCAGCAGCTTGACTGCTAACTATGGCTACACCTTC
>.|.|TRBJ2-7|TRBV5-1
CASSLGDYEQYF
TGCGCCAGCAGCTTAGGGGACTACGAGCAGTACTTC
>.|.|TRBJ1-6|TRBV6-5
CASTAAGYYSPLHF
TGTGCCAGCACCGCCGCAGGGTACTATTCACCCCTCCACTTT
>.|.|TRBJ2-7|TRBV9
CASTLDRNMASYEQYF
TGTGCCAGCACCCTAGACAGGAACATGGCCTCCTACGAGCAGTACTTC
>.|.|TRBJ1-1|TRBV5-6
CASSRGDTEAFF
TGTGCCAGCAGCCGGGGGGACACTGAAGCTTTCTTT
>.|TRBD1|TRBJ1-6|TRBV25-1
CASSEEGPGQGDSPLHF
TGTGCCAGCAGTGAAGAGGGTCCGGGACAGGGGGATTCACCCCTCCACTTT
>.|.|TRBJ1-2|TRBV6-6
CASSLAKGYTF
TGTGCCAGCAGCCTCGCGAAAGGCTACACCTTC
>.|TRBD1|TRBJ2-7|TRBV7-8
CASSFLVQGQGNEQYF
TGTGCCAGCAGCTTCCTAGTTCAGGGACAGGGGAACGAGCAGTACTTC
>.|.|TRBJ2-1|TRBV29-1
CSVTLVRDYNEQFF
TGCAGCGTTACCTTGGTCCGGGACTACAATGAGCAGTTCTTC
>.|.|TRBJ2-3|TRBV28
CASSLAVTDTQYF
TGTGCCAGCAGTTTAGCGGTGACAGATACGCAGTATTTT
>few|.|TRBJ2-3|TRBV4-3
CASSPFWGLTDTQYF
TGCGCCAGCAGCCCTTTTTGGGGGCTAACAGATACGCAGTATTTT
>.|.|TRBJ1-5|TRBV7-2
CASSFRRGVRDGNQPQHF
TGTGCCAGCAGCTTCCGCAGGGGAGTTCGGGATGGCAATCAGCCCCAGCATTTT
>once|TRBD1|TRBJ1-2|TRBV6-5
CASSSTGILGGYTF
TGTGCCAGCAGTTCGACAGGGATTCTAGGGGGCTACACCTTC
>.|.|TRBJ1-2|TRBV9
CASSFTTGNGYTF
TGTGCCAGCAGCTTCACTACAGGGAATGGCTACACCTTC
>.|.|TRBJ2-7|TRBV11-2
CASSLSWGLREQYF
TGTGCCAGCAGCCTGAGTTGGGGGCTACGGGAGCAGTACTTC
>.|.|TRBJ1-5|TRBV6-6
CASSYSTRDGQPQHF
TGTGCCAGCAGTTACTCGACCAGGGATGGTCAGCCCCAGCATTTT
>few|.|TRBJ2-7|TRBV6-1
CASSINGAAYEQYF
TGTGCCAGCAGTATTAATGGGGCAGCCTACGAGCAGTACTTC
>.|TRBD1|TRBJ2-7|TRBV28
CASSTGGSYEQYF
TGTGCCAGCTCGACAGGGGGCTCCTACGAGCAGTACTTC